The sequence of this TCR beta chain was determined in a study of quantifying T cell responses using KT2 cells. Study details: Reverse transcription used primers in the TCR alpha and beta constant regions.

This clonotype was detected only a few times. The CDR3 is 18 residues long. J lost 4 bases, V lost 7 bases, and 16 bases had no gene match. Germline V gene data show CDR1 as MDHEN and CDR2 as SYDVKM. An oligo carrying a UMI was ligated to the cDNA 3' end. The first PCR ran around 4 cycles with an equimolar RC1.1 and RC1.2 beta primer mix. TCRdb fed the UMI-ligation and nested PCR reads into MiXCR, producing one record per CDR3 protein. The table shows tens of thousands of distinct CDR3 sequences, with roughly 12% occurring only once. Known numbers of the T cell clone KT2 were added to PBMC. Sequencing was carried out using PBMCs spiked with cells of the T cell clone KT2. The rearrangement links TRBV28 to TRBJ2-3; 11 positions match TRBD2. The TCR sequence derives from a human donor. CDR3 protein: CASNKRRVAGGWPDTQYF. In DNA form, the CDR3 reads TGTGCCAGCAACAAACGCCGGGTAGCGGGAGGGTGGCCAGATACGCAGTATTTT.